Here is one TCR beta chain with its context. The specificity of this receptor is unknown. No base quality values were provided; no much bigger clone lies one nucleotide off. Patients chosen for sequencing had shown expansion of CD8+CD57+ cells by flow cytometry. Every patient had a diagnosis of severe acquired aplastic anemia based on International Study of Aplastic Anemia and Agranulocytosis and Camitta criteria. No therapy had been received by the patients at the time of blood sampling. TCR repertoires of sorted CD4+ and CD8+ blood T cells from severe aplastic anemia patients and healthy subjects were deep-sequenced in the study. Patients were enrolled under clinicaltrials.gov protocols 00001620, 01623167, 00001397, 00071045, 00081523 and 00961064 in the USA. Ficoll-Paque density gradient centrifugation was used to isolate peripheral blood mononuclear cells. Before DNA was extracted, CD4+ and CD8+ T cells were sorted using either FACS or magnetic beads.

The CDR3 covers 14 residues, taking in both the cysteine and the phenylalanine. Only the CDR3 portion is preserved as DNA: 42 bases, with reading frame beginning at the first base. From a lookup of the germline V gene (reference sequence), CDR1 and CDR2 are DFQATT and SNEGSKA. V is cut by 0 bases and J by 4 bases, and the space between the germline ends is 12 bases. This record belongs to a study of CD8+CD57+ T cells in acquired aplastic anemia (dated by TCRdb to the late 2010s). Broadly, across the study: Extracted DNA from sorted CD4+ and CD8+ cells averaged around 3.2 ug, ranging from 0.2 to 27.4 ug. A CD8+CD57+ expansion meant a frequency higher than the mean frequency seen in healthy subjects.

Genomic DNA served as template for TCR beta VDJ combination and CDR3 sequence profiling. An Illumina HiSeq 2000 was the platform used for TCR repertoire sequencing. The original methods were these. TRBV/TRBJ rearrangement plots, CDR3 size and DJ length profiles, and Simpson's diversity index were used to evaluate the repertoires. The most abundant DNA sequence in the deep sequencing data was defined as the immunodominant clone. CDR3 amino acid sequences were screened for sharing across subjects and were compared with published repertoires and the VDJdb database. TCRdb took the public reads, trimmed them with fastp at Q25, ran MiXCR for clone calling and kept in-frame beta chains. Entries that share a CDR3 protein sequence are merged under the most common genes and DNA. TCRdb's processing, not the study's, gives the V and J calls here. The sample yields about 160,000 distinct CDR3 sequences; roughly two thirds were counted once. In total, the top ten clones hold 40% to 55% of the sample.

What the study reported, not specific to this receptor: About 30 CD8+ CDR3 sequences were found in both patients and controls but appeared to be highly expressed in patients and within the immunodominant clones of the patients. CD8+ Simpson's diversity did not differ significantly between patients and healthy controls (P=0.060).

The sample consisted of sorted CD4+, CD8+, or CD8+CD57+ T cells (not recorded which) from PBMCs. The V and J segments used are TRBV20-1 and TRBJ1-2; too little of a D gene remains to name it. The sequence was collected from a human donor with aplastic anemia. The DNA is as follows: TGCAGTGCTAGAGATGCAGGAGACACCTATGGCTACACCTTC. Its protein reads: CSARDAGDTYGYTF.